This paragraph reports one T cell receptor beta chain. The CDR3 spans 11 residues. V lost 6 bases and J 6 bases, leaving 8 bases between the germline ends. Germline CDR1 and CDR2: MDHEN and SYDVKM. Per the original data handling: Amplification with reference gene primers provided the estimates of nucleated cell counts. The protocol was immunoSEQ multiplex PCR, while the TCRdb copy is restricted to in-frame clones and leaves out a portion. The DNA was the basis for D and trimming; V, J and clone size are from that table. In the table there are a few hundred thousand clones, 75% to 95% of which are singletons. This specimen comes from a study of blood T cell repertoires in COVID-19. Study details: Sites across the United States, Italy and Spain contributed samples from acute and convalescent COVID-19. The cDNA or gDNA used as material had been derived from T cells, B-cell-depleted T cells, or PBMCs.

This chain uses TRBV28 with TRBJ1-1, with TRBD1 as a possible D gene (6 bases). The source material was peripheral blood. The TCR was taken from a person aged 18 to 29 with COVID-19, enrolled during active disease. The CDR3: CASRQGPEAFF. As DNA, the CDR3 is TGTGCCAGCAGACAGGGACCTGAAGCTTTCTTT.